This T cell receptor (beta chain) stems from a study of Graves' ophthalmopathy and Graves' hyperthyroidism. Study-level background: No treatment had been given when peripheral blood was collected at initial diagnosis.

Transcripts of RNA were the source for amplifying TCR beta CDR3 regions. HTBI primers primed a first-round RT-PCR, and a second-round multiplex PCR followed. TCRdb reanalysed the multiplex PCR reads using MiXCR and keeps one entry per CDR3 protein. This repertoire shows hundreds of thousands of distinct CDR3 sequences, approximately 40% found once; its top ten account for 44%. With respect to this clonotype: Antigen specificity is unknown.

Among the exclusions were patients with other autoimmune diseases, uncontrolled infections, pregnancy or lactation. Trimming pared 6 bases from V and 5 bases from J, leaving 8 bases between. The CDR3 spans 12 residues. CDR1 and CDR2 from the germline V gene are SNHLY and FYNNEI. Study-wide results and caveats: Stable hyperthyroidism and ophthalmopathy were told apart by a 13-signature model, which achieved 85% to 90% sensitivity and 65% to 83% specificity. Blood was where most expanded thyroid clonotypes above 0.001 frequency also turned up.

V is TRBV2 and J is TRBJ1-5, with D possibly TRBD1 on 5 matching bases. Sequenced material: peripheral blood. The origin of this receptor is an adult man with Graves' ophthalmopathy. The DNA for the CDR3 is TGTGCCAGCAGGATGGGGGATCAGCCCCAGCATTTT. Translating gives CASRMGDQPQHF.